These T cell receptor beta chains were read from a single sample in a study of shared clonotypes between healthy human individuals. TCRdb's copy holds only in-frame clones and misses some; the assay was immunoSEQ multiplex PCR. The sample gives 1,100,000 or so clones, approximately 80% of which show up once; 0.52% is in the top ten. Sequencing used memory CD4+ T cells from PBMCs. The receptors were sampled from a man aged 18 to 30 in good health. Some clones in this sample may be carry-over from other donors' samples. Each CDR3 is given with its conserved first and last residue. The order of the fields is V gene, J gene, D gene, CDR3 length, CDR3 protein, CDR3 DNA. The D gene is left open where the match is weak.

TRBV2	TRBJ2-3	TRBD2	17	CASSAGTSGRRSDTQYF	TGTGCCAGCAGTGCGGGGACTAGCGGGAGACGTTCGGATACGCAGTATTTT
TRBV5-1	TRBJ1-2	.	14	CASSPMTDNYGYTF	TGCGCCAGCAGCCCGATGACAGATAACTATGGCTACACCTTC
TRBV23-1	TRBJ2-1	.	12	CASSLIGYEQFF	TGCGCCAGCAGTCTCATTGGCTATGAGCAGTTCTTC
TRBV28	TRBJ2-1	TRBD2	13	CASSLISGDEQFF	TGTGCCAGCAGTTTAATTAGCGGGGATGAGCAGTTCTTC
TRBV5-6	TRBJ2-7	.	15	CASSLGGALSYEQYF	TGTGCCAGCAGCTTGGGGGGCGCCCTCTCCTACGAGCAGTACTTC
TRBV7-9	TRBJ1-2	.	14	CASSLVETVYGYTF	TGTGCCAGCAGCTTAGTAGAGACAGTCTATGGCTACACCTTC
TRBV28	TRBJ2-7	TRBD1	13	CASTGTGAGEQYF	TGTGCCAGCACCGGGACAGGGGCGGGGGAGCAGTACTTC
TRBV29-1	TRBJ2-3	.	12	CSAPDYRDTQYF	TGCAGCGCTCCAGACTACCGGGATACGCAGTATTTT
TRBV9	TRBJ2-1	.	16	CASSERGSHSYNEQFF	TGTGCCAGCAGCGAACGCGGTAGCCACTCCTACAATGAGCAGTTCTTC
TRBV14	TRBJ2-7	.	15	CASSQSPWAGYEQYF	TGTGCCAGCAGCCAGAGTCCTTGGGCAGGGTACGAGCAGTACTTC
TRBV28	TRBJ1-2	.	13	CASRSGSNYGYTF	TGTGCCAGCAGGTCCGGGAGTAACTATGGCTACACCTTC
TRBV5-1	TRBJ2-7	TRBD2	16	CASSTTSGSVGYEQYF	TGCGCCAGCAGCACCACTAGCGGGAGCGTCGGGTACGAGCAGTACTTC
TRBV11-2	TRBJ2-3	.	12	CASSPHTDTQYF	TGTGCCAGCAGCCCGCACACAGATACGCAGTATTTT
TRBV5-3	TRBJ2-5	TRBD1	15	CARSLEEGAGETQYF	TGTGCCAGAAGCTTGGAAGAGGGGGCAGGGGAGACCCAGTACTTC
TRBV6-6	TRBJ2-7	.	15	CASSSTWDSTYEQYF	TGTGCCAGCAGTTCAACCTGGGATAGCACCTACGAGCAGTACTTC
TRBV2	TRBJ2-3	.	14	CASSEAHADATQYF	TGTGCCAGCAGTGAAGCCCATGCCGACGCTACGCAGTATTTT
TRBV5-8	TRBJ2-1	TRBD1	14	CASSPWTGRNEQFF	TGTGCCAGCAGCCCATGGACAGGGCGCAATGAGCAGTTCTTC
TRBV5-1	TRBJ2-7	.	15	CASSPSTGTSYEQYF	TGCGCCAGCAGCCCTAGCACAGGGACCTCCTACGAGCAGTACTTC
TRBV10-1	TRBJ1-5	.	18	CASSVLLRVGAINQPQHF	TGCGCCAGCAGTGTCCTCTTAAGGGTAGGGGCAATCAATCAGCCCCAGCATTTT